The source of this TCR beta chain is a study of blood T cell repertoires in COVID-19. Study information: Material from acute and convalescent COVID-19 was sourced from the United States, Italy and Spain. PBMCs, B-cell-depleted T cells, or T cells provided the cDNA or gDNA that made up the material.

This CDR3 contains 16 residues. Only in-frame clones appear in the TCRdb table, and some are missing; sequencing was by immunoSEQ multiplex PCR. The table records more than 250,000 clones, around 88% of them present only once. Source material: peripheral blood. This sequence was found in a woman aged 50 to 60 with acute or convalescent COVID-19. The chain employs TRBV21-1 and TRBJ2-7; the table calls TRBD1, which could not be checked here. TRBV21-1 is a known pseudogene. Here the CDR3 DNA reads TGTGCCAGCAGCAAAGAGACAGGACGCATATCCTACGAGCAGTACTTC. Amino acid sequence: CASSKETGRISYEQYF.